This T cell receptor (beta chain) was identified in a study of shared clonotypes between healthy human individuals. Germline CDR1 SGHDT, CDR2 YYEEEE. CDR3 length: 14 amino acids. V lost 0 bases to trimming and J lost 6 bases, with 10 bases between them. When replicate PCRs were run on sorted subsets, they used around 0.2 ug DNA, roughly 30,000 T cell genomes. Libraries were prepared by immunoSEQ multiplex PCR; TCRdb keeps only in-frame clonotypes and omits some of them. The sample has around 700,000 clones; under 95% are singletons. Terminally differentiated effector memory CD45RA+ cells were excluded from the naive CD8 cells, which were CD45RO-negative and positively selected for CCR7.

This rearrangement joins TRBV5-6 to TRBJ2-1; no definite D call. Sequenced material: naive CD8+ T cells sorted from blood. The sequence derives from a man aged 30 to 45 in good health. The CDR3 protein is CASSLGSVINEQFF. CDR3 nucleotides: TGTGCCAGCAGCTTGGGGTCAGTAATCAATGAGCAGTTCTTC.